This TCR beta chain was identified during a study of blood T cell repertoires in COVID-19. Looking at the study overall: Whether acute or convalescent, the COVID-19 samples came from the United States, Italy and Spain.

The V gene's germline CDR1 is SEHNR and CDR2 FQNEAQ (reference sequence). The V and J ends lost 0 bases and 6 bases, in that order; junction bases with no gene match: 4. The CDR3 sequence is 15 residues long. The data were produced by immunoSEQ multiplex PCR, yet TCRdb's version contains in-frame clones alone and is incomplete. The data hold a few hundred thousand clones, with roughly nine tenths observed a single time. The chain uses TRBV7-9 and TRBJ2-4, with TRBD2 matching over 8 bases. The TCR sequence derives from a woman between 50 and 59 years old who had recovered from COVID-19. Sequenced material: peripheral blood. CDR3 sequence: CASSLAASGSNIQYF. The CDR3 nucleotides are TGTGCCAGCAGCTTAGCCGCTAGCGGGTCAAACATTCAGTACTTC.